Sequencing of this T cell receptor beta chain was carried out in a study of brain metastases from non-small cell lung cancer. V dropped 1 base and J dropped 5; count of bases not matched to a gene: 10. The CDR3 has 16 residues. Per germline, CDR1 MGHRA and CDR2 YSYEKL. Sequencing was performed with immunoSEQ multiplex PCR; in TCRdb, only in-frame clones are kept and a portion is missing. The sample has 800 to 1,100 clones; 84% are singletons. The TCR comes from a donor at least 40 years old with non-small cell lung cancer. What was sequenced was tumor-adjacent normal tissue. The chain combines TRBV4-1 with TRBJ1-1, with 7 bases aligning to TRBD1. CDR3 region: CASSQVLIGGRTEAFF. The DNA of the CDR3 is TGCGCCAGCAGCCAAGTCTTAATAGGGGGCCGGACTGAAGCTTTCTTT.